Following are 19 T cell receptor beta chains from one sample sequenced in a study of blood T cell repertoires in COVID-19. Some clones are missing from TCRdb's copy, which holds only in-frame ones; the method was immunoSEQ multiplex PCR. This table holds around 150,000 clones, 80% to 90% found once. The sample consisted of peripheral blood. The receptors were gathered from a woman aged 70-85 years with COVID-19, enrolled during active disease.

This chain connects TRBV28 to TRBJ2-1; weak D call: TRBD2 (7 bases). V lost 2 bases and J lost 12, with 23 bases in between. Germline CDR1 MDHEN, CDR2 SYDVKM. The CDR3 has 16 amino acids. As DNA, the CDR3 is TGTGCCAGCAGTTTAATTGGGGGGGCCGAACCCCGGAGGCAGTTCTTC. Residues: CASSLIGGAEPRRQFF.

The CDR3 region is CASSPGGATNEKLFF. The DNA of the CDR3 is TGTGCCAGCAGCCCAGGAGGTGCAACTAATGAAAAACTGTTTTTT. The gene calls are TRBV5-4 and TRBJ1-4, with D unresolved. Looked up from germline, CDR1 is SGHNT and CDR2 is YYREEE (reference sequence). Trimming removed 4 bases at V and 0 bases at J, with 10 bases between. This CDR3 is built from 15 residues.

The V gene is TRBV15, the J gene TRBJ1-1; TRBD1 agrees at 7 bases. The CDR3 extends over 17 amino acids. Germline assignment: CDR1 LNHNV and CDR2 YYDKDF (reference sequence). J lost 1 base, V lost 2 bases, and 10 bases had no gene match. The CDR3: CATSRPRTGQPNTEAFF. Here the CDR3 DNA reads TGTGCCACCAGCAGACCGAGGACAGGTCAGCCGAACACTGAAGCTTTCTTT.

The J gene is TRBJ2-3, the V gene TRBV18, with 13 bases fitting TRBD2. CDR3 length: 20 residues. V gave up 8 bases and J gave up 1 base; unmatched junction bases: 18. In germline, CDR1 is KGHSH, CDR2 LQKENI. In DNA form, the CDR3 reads TGTGCCAGCCCGCCGGGACTAGCGGGGACCACAAAGGTTGGCACAGATACGCAGTATTTT. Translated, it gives CASPPGLAGTTKVGTDTQYF.

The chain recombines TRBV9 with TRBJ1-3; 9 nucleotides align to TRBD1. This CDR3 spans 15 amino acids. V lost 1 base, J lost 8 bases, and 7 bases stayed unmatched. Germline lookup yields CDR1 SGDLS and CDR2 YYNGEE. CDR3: CASSVYPGQGDTIYF. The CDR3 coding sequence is TGTGCCAGCAGCGTATATCCGGGACAGGGTGACACCATATATTTT.

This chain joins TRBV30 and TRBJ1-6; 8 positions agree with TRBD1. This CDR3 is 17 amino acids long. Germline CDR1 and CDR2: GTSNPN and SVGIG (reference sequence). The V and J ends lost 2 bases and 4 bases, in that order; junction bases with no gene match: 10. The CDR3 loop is CAWSYQQWTGYNSPLHF. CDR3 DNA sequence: TGTGCCTGGAGTTATCAACAATGGACAGGGTATAATTCACCCCTCCACTTT.

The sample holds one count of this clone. As DNA, the CDR3 is TGTGCCAGCAGTGATCCGGGGACAGGGTCGTTGCAGTACTTC. Its protein is CASSDPGTGSLQYF. The chain recombines TRBV25-1 with TRBJ2-7; 9 bases agree with TRBD1. Germline V gene sequence: CDR1 MGHDK, CDR2 SYGVNS. Losses at the gene ends were 3 bases for V and 9 bases for J; bases not matched to a gene: 9. The CDR3 length is 14 residues.

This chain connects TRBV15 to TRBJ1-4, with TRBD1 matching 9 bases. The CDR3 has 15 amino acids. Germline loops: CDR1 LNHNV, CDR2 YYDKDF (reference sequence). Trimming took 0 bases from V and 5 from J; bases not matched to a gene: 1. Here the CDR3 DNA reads TGTGCCACCAGCAGAGATGGACAGGGGAATGAAAAACTGTTTTTT. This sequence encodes CATSRDGQGNEKLFF.

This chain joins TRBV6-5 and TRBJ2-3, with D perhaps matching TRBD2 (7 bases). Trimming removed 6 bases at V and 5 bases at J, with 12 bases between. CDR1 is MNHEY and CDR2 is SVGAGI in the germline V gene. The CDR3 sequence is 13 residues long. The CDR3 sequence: CASSGGPEDTQYF. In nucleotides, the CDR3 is TGTGCCAGCAGCGGGGGGCCAGAAGATACGCAGTATTTT.

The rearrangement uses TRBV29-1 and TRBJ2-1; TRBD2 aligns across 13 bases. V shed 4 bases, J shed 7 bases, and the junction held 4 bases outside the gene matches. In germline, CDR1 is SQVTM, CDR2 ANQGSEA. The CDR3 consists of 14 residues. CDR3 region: CSVGGLAGYNEQFF. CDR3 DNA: TGCAGCGTTGGGGGACTAGCGGGGTATAATGAGCAGTTCTTC.

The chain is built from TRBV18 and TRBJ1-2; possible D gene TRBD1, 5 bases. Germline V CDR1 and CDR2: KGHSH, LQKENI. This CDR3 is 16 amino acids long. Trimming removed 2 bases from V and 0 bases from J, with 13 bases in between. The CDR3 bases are TGTGCCAGCTCACCAGCAGGGCCGGGGGCTAACTATGGCTACACCTTC. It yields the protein CASSPAGPGANYGYTF.

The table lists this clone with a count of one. The CDR3 sequence is CASSGASVATYEQYF. As DNA, the CDR3 is TGTGCCAGCAGCGGAGCCTCGGTGGCCACCTACGAGCAGTACTTC. This sequence joins TRBV7-2 and TRBJ2-7; D is undetermined. V was cut by 5 bases and J by 2 bases, with 16 bases left in between. There are 15 residues in the CDR3. The V gene's germline CDR1 is SGHTA and CDR2 FQGNSA.

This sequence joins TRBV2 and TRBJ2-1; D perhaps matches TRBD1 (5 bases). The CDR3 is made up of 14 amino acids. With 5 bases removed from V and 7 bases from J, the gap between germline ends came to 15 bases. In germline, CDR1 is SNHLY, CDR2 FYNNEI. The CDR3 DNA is TGTGCCAGCAGTACAAGGGGCCTGGGAAATGAGCAGTTCTTC. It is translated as CASSTRGLGNEQFF.

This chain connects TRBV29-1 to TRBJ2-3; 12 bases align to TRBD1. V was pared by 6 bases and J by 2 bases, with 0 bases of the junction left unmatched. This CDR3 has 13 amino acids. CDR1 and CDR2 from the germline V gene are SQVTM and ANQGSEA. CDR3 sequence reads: CSVGQGATDTQYF. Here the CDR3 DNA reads TGCAGCGTGGGACAGGGGGCCACAGATACGCAGTATTTT.

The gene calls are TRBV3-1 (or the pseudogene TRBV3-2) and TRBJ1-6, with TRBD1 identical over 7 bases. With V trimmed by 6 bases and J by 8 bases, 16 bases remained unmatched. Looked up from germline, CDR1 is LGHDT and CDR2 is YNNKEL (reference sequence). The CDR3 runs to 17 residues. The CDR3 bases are TGTGCCAGCAGTAGACCGGGACAGAGTGCCCCCGATTCACCCCTCCACTTT. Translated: CASSRPGQSAPDSPLHF.

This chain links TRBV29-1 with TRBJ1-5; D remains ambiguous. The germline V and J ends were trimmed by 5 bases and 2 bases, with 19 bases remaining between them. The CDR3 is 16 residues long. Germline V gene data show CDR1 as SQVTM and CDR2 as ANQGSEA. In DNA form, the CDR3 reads TGCAGCGTTACCACGGACTTGGGTTTCGGCAATCAGCCCCAGCATTTT. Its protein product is CSVTTDLGFGNQPQHF.

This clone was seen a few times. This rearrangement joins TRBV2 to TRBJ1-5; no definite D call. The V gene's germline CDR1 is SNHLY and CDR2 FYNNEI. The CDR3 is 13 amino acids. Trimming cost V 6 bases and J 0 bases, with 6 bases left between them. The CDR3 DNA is TGTGCCAGCAGAGAGGGTAGCAATCAGCCCCAGCATTTT. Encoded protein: CASREGSNQPQHF.

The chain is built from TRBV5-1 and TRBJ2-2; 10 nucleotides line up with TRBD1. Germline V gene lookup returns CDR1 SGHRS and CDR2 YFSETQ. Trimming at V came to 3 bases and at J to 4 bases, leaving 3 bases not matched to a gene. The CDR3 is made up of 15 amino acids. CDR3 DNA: TGCGCCAGCAGCTGGACAGGGGGGACCACCGGGGAGCTGTTTTTT. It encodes CASSWTGGTTGELFF.

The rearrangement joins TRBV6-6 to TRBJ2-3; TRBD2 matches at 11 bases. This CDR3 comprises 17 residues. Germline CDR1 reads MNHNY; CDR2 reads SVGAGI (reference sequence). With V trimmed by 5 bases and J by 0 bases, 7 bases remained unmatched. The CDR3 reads CASSRTSGGASTDTQYF. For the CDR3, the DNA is TGTGCCAGCAGTCGAACTAGCGGGGGAGCTAGCACAGATACGCAGTATTTT.